One and the same sample provided the 20 T cell receptor beta chains below, sequenced in a study of blood T cell repertoires in COVID-19. TCRdb keeps only in-frame clones here, not all; method: immunoSEQ multiplex PCR. The repertoire holds about 92,000 clones, with around 90% as singletons. What was sequenced was peripheral blood. These receptors were obtained from a woman aged 55-69 years with COVID-19, enrolled during active disease.

The chain joins TRBV6-5 to TRBJ2-2, with no clear D. V gave up 7 bases and J gave up 1 base, with 10 bases separating them. Per germline, CDR1 MNHEY and CDR2 SVGAGI. The CDR3 consists of 14 residues. CDR3 amino acids: CASTFSRNTGELFF. The CDR3 coding sequence is TGTGCCAGCACTTTTTCCCGGAACACCGGGGAGCTGTTTTTT.

The chain recombines TRBV2 with TRBJ1-5, with 9 bases that match TRBD1. J gave up 1 base and V 3 bases, and 16 bases lay outside the gene matches. The CDR3 runs to 20 residues. Germline CDR1 is SNHLY and CDR2 is FYNNEI. The CDR3 DNA sequence: TGTGCCAGCAGTGATCTTAGCGGGACAGGGAGGTTTCACAGCAATCAGCCCCAGCATTTT. Its translation is CASSDLSGTGRFHSNQPQHF.

This clone was detected once. J is TRBJ1-2 and V is TRBV12-3 or TRBV12-4; 7 nucleotides match TRBD1. The CDR3 runs to 13 residues. Trimming at V came to 7 bases and at J to 4 bases, leaving 6 bases not matched to a gene. The CDR3 here is CASNPQGGYGYTF. As DNA, the CDR3 is TGTGCCAGCAACCCCCAGGGGGGCTATGGCTACACCTTC.

In this sample, this clone turned up once. V is TRBV7-2 and J is TRBJ1-2; 9 positions match TRBD1. With 5 bases clipped from V and 5 bases from J, the junction kept 6 bases outside the gene matches. The CDR3 has 14 amino acids. CDR1 is SGHTA and CDR2 is FQGNSA in the germline V gene. The DNA for the CDR3 is TGTGCCAGCAGCACGGGACAGGGTTTTTATGGCTACACCTTC. Its translation: CASSTGQGFYGYTF.

CDR3 bases: TGTGCCAGCAGCTTGCAGGGGGCTCCTTACTATGGCTACACCTTC. The encoded protein is CASSLQGAPYYGYTF. The V gene is TRBV5-6, the J gene TRBJ1-2; TRBD1 aligns across 8 bases. The CDR3 has 15 residues. Trimming took 1 base from V and 3 from J; bases not matched to a gene: 5. Per germline, CDR1 SGHDT and CDR2 YYEEEE.

In its sample, this clone was seen once. The V call is TRBV7-2, the J call TRBJ1-4; no definite D call. This CDR3 has 14 amino acids. Trimming pared 1 base from V and 3 bases from J, leaving 6 bases between. Germline V gene lookup returns CDR1 SGHTA and CDR2 FQGNSA. The CDR3 sequence is CASSLVSSNEKLFF. The CDR3 DNA is TGTGCCAGCAGCTTAGTCTCGTCTAATGAAAAACTGTTTTTT.

The chain is built from TRBV5-5 and TRBJ1-5; unclear D gene. V gave up 0 bases and J gave up 6 bases, with 10 bases separating them. Per germline, CDR1 SGHKS and CDR2 YYEKEE (reference sequence). This CDR3 comprises 14 residues. The CDR3 nucleotides are TGTGCCAGCAGCTTGGGCGGGGTAGGTCAGCCCCAGCATTTT. Its protein product is CASSLGGVGQPQHF.

The chain has TRBV7-6 and TRBJ2-5, with 10 positions matching TRBD1. The CDR3 extends over 13 amino acids. V shed 5 bases, J shed 7 bases, and the junction held 4 bases outside the gene matches. In germline, CDR1 is SGHVS, CDR2 FNYEAQ. The CDR3 spells CASSPGTGATQYF. The DNA for the CDR3 is TGTGCCAGCAGCCCGGGGACAGGGGCGACCCAGTACTTC.

A single count supports this clone. V gene TRBV3-1 (or the pseudogene TRBV3-2) combines with J gene TRBJ1-2; no reliable D call. Germline V gene sequence: CDR1 LGHDT, CDR2 YNNKEL (reference sequence). The V end lost 1 base, the J end lost 5 bases, and 5 bases lay between the germline ends. This CDR3 comprises 12 residues. For the CDR3, the DNA is TGTGCCAGCAGCCAAGGGCAGTATGGCTACACCTTC. Encoded protein: CASSQGQYGYTF.

V gene TRBV5-5 combines with J gene TRBJ1-4; 7 bases are shared with TRBD1. Germline assignment: CDR1 SGHKS and CDR2 YYEKEE (reference sequence). The CDR3 covers 14 residues. Germline trimming cut 2 bases from V and 7 bases from J; bases unmatched to any gene: 5. The CDR3 DNA reads TGTGCCAGCAGCTTAACAGGGGCCGGTGAAAAACTGTTTTTT. This sequence encodes CASSLTGAGEKLFF.

CDR3 DNA sequence: TGTGCCAGCAGCCCTCGCGACACCTCCTACGAGCAGTACTTC. Encoded protein: CASSPRDTSYEQYF. The chain couples TRBV7-6 to TRBJ2-7; D is ambiguous. The CDR3 extends over 14 amino acids. V lost 5 bases and J 0 bases, leaving 11 bases between the germline ends. CDR1 and CDR2 from the germline V gene are SGHVS and FNYEAQ.

This clone was seen a handful of times. The chain couples TRBV29-1 to TRBJ1-1; no definite D call. Germline CDR1 is SQVTM and CDR2 is ANQGSEA. This CDR3 spans 13 amino acids. Trimming pared 7 bases from V and 2 bases from J, leaving 14 bases between. The CDR3 reads CSALGRGNTEAFF. The CDR3 bases are TGCAGCGCCTTGGGCCGGGGTAACACTGAAGCTTTCTTT.

V usage is TRBV7-2 and J usage is TRBJ2-7; perhaps TRBD2 as D (6 bases). The germline V gene encodes CDR1 SGHTA and CDR2 FQGNSA. Trimming removed 6 bases at V and 4 bases at J, with 10 bases between. The CDR3 length is 12 residues. CDR3 protein: CASRGSGYEQYF. The CDR3 region has the DNA TGTGCCAGCAGGGGTAGCGGTTACGAGCAGTACTTC.

This clone is categorized as medium-sized. This sequence joins TRBV10-3 and TRBJ1-1, with D perhaps matching TRBD1 (5 bases). The CDR3 sequence is 18 residues long. The germline CDR1 and CDR2 sequences are ENHRY and SYGVKD. Trimming removed 4 bases from V and 4 bases from J, with 25 bases in between. This CDR3 reads CAISAQDTASTLGTEAFF. For the CDR3, the DNA is TGTGCCATCAGTGCGCAGGACACAGCGTCGACTTTGGGCACTGAAGCTTTCTTT.

The rearrangement joins TRBV27 to TRBJ2-7, with a possible D match to TRBD1 (6 bases). Germline V gene data show CDR1 as MNHEY and CDR2 as SMNVEV (reference sequence). The V end lost 6 bases, the J end lost 7 bases, and 19 bases lay between the germline ends. The CDR3 covers 14 residues. CDR3 in DNA: TGTGCCAGCAGCGTCACGGACAGATCAAGGGAGCAGTACTTC. Its protein is CASSVTDRSREQYF.

The CDR3 region is CASSLAPGVNTEAFF. The CDR3, as DNA: TGCGCCAGCAGCTTGGCACCGGGGGTGAACACTGAAGCTTTCTTT. The chain joins TRBV5-1 to TRBJ1-1; D is perhaps TRBD1 (5 bases). The CDR3 contains 15 residues. Trimming removed 0 bases at V and 0 bases at J, with 9 bases between. From germline, CDR1 is SGHRS and CDR2 YFSETQ.

The gene calls are TRBV6-6 and TRBJ1-1, with TRBD1 matching over 7 bases. Germline CDR1 is MNHNY and CDR2 is SVGAGI (reference sequence). Unmatched junction bases numbered 5, after V lost 6 bases and J lost 7 bases. The CDR3 is 12 residues long. The CDR3 DNA follows: TGTGCCAGCAGACAAGACAGGGTTGAAGCTTTCTTT. Amino acids: CASRQDRVEAFF.

The rearrangement uses TRBV2 and TRBJ2-7; 8 nucleotides line up with TRBD1. V trimming: 6 bases; J trimming: 6 bases; junction bases outside the gene matches: 10. This CDR3 comprises 14 residues. Germline V lookup: CDR1 SNHLY, CDR2 FYNNEI. The CDR3 sequence is CASRVARTGPEQYF. The CDR3 DNA is TGTGCCAGCAGAGTCGCCAGGACAGGGCCCGAGCAGTACTTC.

V gene TRBV28 combines with J gene TRBJ2-3; 13 nucleotides align to TRBD2. The CDR3 loop spans 15 amino acids. CDR1 is MDHEN and CDR2 is SYDVKM in the germline V gene. V gave up 7 bases and J gave up 6 bases; unmatched junction bases: 7. The CDR3 loop reads CASTTLAGGADTQYF. The CDR3, as DNA: TGTGCCAGCACTACACTAGCGGGGGGGGCGGATACGCAGTATTTT.

The chain carries TRBV5-1 and TRBJ1-2; 7 bases match TRBD1. The germline CDR1 and CDR2 sequences are SGHRS and YFSETQ. The CDR3 extends over 15 amino acids. With 3 bases clipped from V and 3 bases from J, the junction kept 8 bases outside the gene matches. As DNA, the CDR3 is TGCGCCAGCAGCTCCATGCCCGGACAGGACTATGGCTACACCTTC. It encodes CASSSMPGQDYGYTF. Full variable domain (remainder filled in from reference TRBV5-1 and TRBJ1-2): KAGVTQTPRYLIKTRGQQVTLSCSPISGHRSVSWYQQTPGQGLQFLFEYFSETQRNKGNFPGRFSGRQFSNSRSEMNVSTLELGDSALYLCASSSMPGQDYGYTFGSGTRLTVV.